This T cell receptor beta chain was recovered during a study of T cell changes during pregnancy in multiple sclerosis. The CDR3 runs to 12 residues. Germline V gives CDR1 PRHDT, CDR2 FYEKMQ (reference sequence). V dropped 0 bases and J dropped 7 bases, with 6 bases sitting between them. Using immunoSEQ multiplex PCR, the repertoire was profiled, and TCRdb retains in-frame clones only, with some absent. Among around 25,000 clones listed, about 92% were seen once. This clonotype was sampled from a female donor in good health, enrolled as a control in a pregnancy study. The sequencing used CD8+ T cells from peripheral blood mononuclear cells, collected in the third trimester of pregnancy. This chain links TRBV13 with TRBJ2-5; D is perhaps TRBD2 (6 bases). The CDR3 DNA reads TGTGCCAGCAGCTTAGGAGCGGGGACCCAGTACTTC. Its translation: CASSLGAGTQYF.